This T cell receptor beta chain originates from a study of blood T cell repertoires in COVID-19. Whole-study context: Some COVID-19 samples were acute and others convalescent; all came from the United States, Italy and Spain. Sample material is recorded as cDNA or gDNA derived from T cells, B-cell-depleted T cells, or PBMCs.

Germline loops: CDR1 MNHEY, CDR2 SVGAGI. The trim removed 0 bases at V and 2 bases at J, leaving 4 bases unmatched. The CDR3 extends over 16 amino acids. Original processing notes: Amplified reference gene primers provided the basis for estimating nucleated cell counts. Produced via immunoSEQ multiplex PCR; TCRdb's table is partial and in-frame only. V, J and clone size are taken as reported in that table, and D and trimming were inferred from the DNA itself. The sample has over 300,000 clones, 90% seen once; the top ten hold approximately 7%. Input material: peripheral blood. V is TRBV6-5 and J is TRBJ1-3, with 7 bases lining up with TRBD1. This receptor was obtained from a man between 18 and 35 years old with active or convalescent COVID-19. CDR3 protein: CASSYSWQGAGNTIYF. The CDR3, as DNA: TGTGCCAGCAGTTACTCGTGGCAGGGGGCTGGAAACACCATATATTTT.